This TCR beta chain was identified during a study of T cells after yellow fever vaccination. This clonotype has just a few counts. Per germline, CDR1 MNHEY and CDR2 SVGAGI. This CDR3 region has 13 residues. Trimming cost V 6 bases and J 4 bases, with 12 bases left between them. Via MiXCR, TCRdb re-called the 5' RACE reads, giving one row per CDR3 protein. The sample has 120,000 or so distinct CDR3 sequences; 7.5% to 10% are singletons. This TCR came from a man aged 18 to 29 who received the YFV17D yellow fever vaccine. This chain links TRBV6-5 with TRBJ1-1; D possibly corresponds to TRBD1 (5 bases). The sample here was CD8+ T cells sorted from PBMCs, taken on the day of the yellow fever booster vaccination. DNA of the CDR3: TGTGCCAGCAGAGTTGGCGGGGCCACTGAAGCTTTCTTT. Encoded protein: CASRVGGATEAFF.